This TCR beta chain was profiled in a study of blood T cell repertoires in COVID-19. Participants spanned ages about 18 to 90 years and resided in about two dozen US areas. A PCR-confirmed or clinician-diagnosed COVID-19 case had contacted exposed participants within 2 weeks of entry. This CDR3 is built from 14 residues. Germline V gives CDR1 GTSNPN, CDR2 SVGIG (reference sequence). Deletions cut 0 bases from V and 3 bases from J, with 10 bases between. The table came from immunoSEQ multiplex PCR; TCRdb's copy has only in-frame clones and leaves some out. The data hold 350,000 or so clones, with about 90% observed a single time.

The sample consisted of PBMCs or T cells enriched from blood (not recorded which). The V and J genes are TRBV30 and TRBJ2-3; TRBD1 might be the D (6 bases). The sequence was obtained from a woman younger than 45 who had been exposed to COVID-19. This chain's CDR3 is CAWSVIQGTDTQYF. In DNA, the CDR3 is TGTGCCTGGAGTGTAATTCAGGGGACAGATACGCAGTATTTT.